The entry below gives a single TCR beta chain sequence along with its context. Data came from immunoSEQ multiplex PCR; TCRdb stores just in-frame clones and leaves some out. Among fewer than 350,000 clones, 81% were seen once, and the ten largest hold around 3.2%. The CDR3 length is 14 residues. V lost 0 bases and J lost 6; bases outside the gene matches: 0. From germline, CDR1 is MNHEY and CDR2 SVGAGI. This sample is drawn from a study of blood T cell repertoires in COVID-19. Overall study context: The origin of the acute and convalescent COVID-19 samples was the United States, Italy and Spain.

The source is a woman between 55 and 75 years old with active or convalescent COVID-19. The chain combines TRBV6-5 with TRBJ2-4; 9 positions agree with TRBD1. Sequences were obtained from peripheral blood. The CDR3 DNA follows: TGTGCCAGCAGTTACTCACAGGGGGCAAACATTCAGTACTTC. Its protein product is CASSYSQGANIQYF.